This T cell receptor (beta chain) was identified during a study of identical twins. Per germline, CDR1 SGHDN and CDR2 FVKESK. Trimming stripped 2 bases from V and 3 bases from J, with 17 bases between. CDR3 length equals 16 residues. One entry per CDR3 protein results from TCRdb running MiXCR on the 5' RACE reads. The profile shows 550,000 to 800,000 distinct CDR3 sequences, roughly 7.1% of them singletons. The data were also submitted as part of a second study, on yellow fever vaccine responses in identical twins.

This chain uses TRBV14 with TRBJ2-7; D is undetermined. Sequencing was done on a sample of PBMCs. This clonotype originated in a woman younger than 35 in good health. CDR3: CASSQSVDPIYYEQYF. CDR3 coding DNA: TGTGCCAGCAGCCAATCGGTGGACCCAATTTACTACGAGCAGTACTTC.